These T cell receptor beta chains were read from a single sample in a study of OX40 agonist ivuxolimab in advanced cancers. Clones were read by immunoSEQ multiplex PCR, and TCRdb kept only the in-frame ones, dropping some. The sample carries fewer than 80,000 clones, roughly 73% recorded once. Source: CD4+ or CD8+ T cells sorted from blood, taken in a trial of the OX40 agonist ivuxolimab. The receptors originated from an adult with an advanced solid tumor such as melanoma, head and neck, liver or kidney cancer. Both conserved end residues are part of each CDR3. D genes are given only for firm matches. Part of the rows lack a size; the others show once, few, many or a class for expanded clones.

CASSPGQGAGSPLHF | TGTGCCAGCAGCCCGGGACAGGGGGCCGGTTCACCCCTCCACTTT | TRBV7-8 | TRBD1 | - | TRBJ1-6
CASSSLAGEHNEQFF | TGTGCCAGTAGTTCACTAGCGGGAGAGCACAATGAGCAGTTCTTC | TRBV19 | TRBD2 | medium-sized | TRBJ2-1
CASSEGQSDNQPQHF | TGTGCCAGCAGTGAAGGTCAGTCAGACAATCAGCCCCAGCATTTT | TRBV6-1 | - | - | TRBJ1-5
CASSLEGVYNEQFF | TGTGCCAGCAGCTTAGAAGGGGTCTACAATGAGCAGTTCTTC | TRBV11-3 | - | - | TRBJ2-1
CASSASSGGETQYF | TGTGCCAGCAGCGCGAGTAGCGGGGGAGAGACCCAGTACTTC | TRBV5-4 | TRBD2 | - | TRBJ2-5
CASSPGQGRLTNEKLFF | TGCGCCAGCAGCCCTGGACAGGGGAGATTGACTAATGAAAAACTGTTTTTT | TRBV4-1 | TRBD1 | few | TRBJ1-4
CASSGDRNTEAFF | TGTGCCAGCAGCGGGGACAGGAACACTGAAGCTTTCTTT | TRBV2 | TRBD1 | - | TRBJ1-1
CASSSMPGAYEQYF | TGCGCCAGCAGCTCGATGCCGGGTGCCTACGAGCAGTACTTC | TRBV5-1 | - | - | TRBJ2-7
CATSREKVTGAYNEQFF | TGTGCCACCAGCAGAGAGAAAGTAACAGGGGCCTACAATGAGCAGTTCTTC | TRBV15 | TRBD1 | - | TRBJ2-1
CASTVGRTRKGNGYTF | TGTGCCAGCACCGTGGGACGGACGAGGAAAGGGAATGGCTACACCTTC | TRBV6-6 | - | - | TRBJ1-2
CASRRGDTDTQYF | TGTGCCAGCAGAAGGGGGGACACAGATACGCAGTATTTT | TRBV2 | - | - | TRBJ2-3
CASRRADTDTQYF | TGTGCCAGCAGGAGGGCAGACACAGATACGCAGTATTTT | TRBV2 | - | - | TRBJ2-3
CATTGGSSYEQYF | TGTGCCACCACGGGAGGATCCTCCTACGAGCAGTACTTC | TRBV19 | TRBD2 | many | TRBJ2-7
CASSQVAQAGTEAFF | TGCGCCAGCAGCCAAGTAGCACAGGCTGGCACTGAAGCTTTCTTT | TRBV4-1 | - | - | TRBJ1-1
CASSFRDQPQHF | TGTGCCAGCAGTTTCCGGGATCAGCCCCAGCATTTT | TRBV27 | - | once | TRBJ1-5
CASSSRDSGSYEQYF | TGTGCCAGCAGCTCCCGGGATAGCGGGAGCTACGAGCAGTACTTC | TRBV5-4 | TRBD2 | - | TRBJ2-7
CASSLGVAGRTDTQYF | TGTGCCAGCAGCTTGGGGGTAGCGGGGAGAACAGATACGCAGTATTTT | TRBV5-4 | TRBD2 | few | TRBJ2-3
CASSEGPRVEQYF | TGTGCCAGCAGTGAAGGCCCTAGGGTCGAGCAGTACTTC | TRBV6-1 | - | - | TRBJ2-7
CASSEEVLGQPQHF | TGTGCCAGCAGTGAAGAGGTCCTTGGCCAGCCCCAGCATTTT | TRBV6-1 | - | - | TRBJ1-5
CASSWRGGTETQYF | TGTGCCAGCAGCTGGCGAGGGGGGACCGAGACCCAGTACTTC | TRBV5-6 | - | - | TRBJ2-5
CASSRQGNTEAFF | TGTGCCAGCAGCCGTCAGGGCAACACTGAAGCTTTCTTT | TRBV7-3 | - | - | TRBJ1-1
CASSALGGDTDTQYF | TGTGCCAGCTCAGCCCTGGGGGGTGACACAGATACGCAGTATTTT | TRBV18 | - | - | TRBJ2-3
CASSPGRGQGARGTEAFF | TGCGCCAGCAGCCCGGGCCGGGGACAGGGGGCCAGGGGCACTGAAGCTTTCTTT | TRBV5-1 | TRBD1 | - | TRBJ1-1
CASSIDPSGGANVLTF | TGTGCCAGTAGTATAGATCCGTCGGGGGGGGCCAACGTCCTGACTTTC | TRBV19 | - | - | TRBJ2-6
CASSGQGQETQYF | TGTGCCAGCAGTGGACAGGGCCAAGAGACCCAGTACTTC | TRBV6-6 | TRBD1 | - | TRBJ2-5